One TCR beta chain is described in this entry. Its cognate antigen is unknown. The V end lost 5 bases, the J end lost 1 base, and 17 bases lay between the germline ends. The CDR3 is 16 amino acids. Per the germline V gene, CDR1 is SEHNR and CDR2 is FQNEAQ (reference sequence). This record comes from a study of response to subunit inactivated influenza vaccine. Points from the study as a whole: Few additional T cells are recruited per seasonal influenza vaccination, authors suggested.

TCRdb recomputed calls from the RT-PCR reads with MiXCR, one row per CDR3 protein. The sample holds over 750,000 distinct CDR3 sequences, less than 25% seen once. Sequencing used PBMCs from blood, obtained more than 4 days after vaccination. The gene calls are TRBV7-9 and TRBJ2-5; no clear D. The source is a man in his fifties who received an inactivated influenza vaccine. The CDR3 spells CASSPHSTAFQETQYF. The CDR3 nucleotides read TGTGCCAGCAGCCCCCACAGCACAGCTTTCCAAGAGACCCAGTACTTC.